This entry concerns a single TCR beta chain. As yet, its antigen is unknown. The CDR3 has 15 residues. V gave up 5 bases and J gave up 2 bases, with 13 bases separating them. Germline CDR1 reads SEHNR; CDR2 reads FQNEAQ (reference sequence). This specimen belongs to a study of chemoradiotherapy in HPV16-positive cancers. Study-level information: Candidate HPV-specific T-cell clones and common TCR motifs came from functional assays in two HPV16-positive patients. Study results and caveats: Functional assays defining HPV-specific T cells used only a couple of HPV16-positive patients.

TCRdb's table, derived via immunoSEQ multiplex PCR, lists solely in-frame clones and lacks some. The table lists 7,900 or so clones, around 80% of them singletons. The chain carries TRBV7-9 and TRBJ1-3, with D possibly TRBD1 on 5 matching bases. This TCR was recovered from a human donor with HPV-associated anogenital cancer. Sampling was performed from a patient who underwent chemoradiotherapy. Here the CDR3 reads CASSNIGGAGNTIYF. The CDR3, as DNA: TGTGCCAGCAGCAATATCGGGGGGGCTGGAAACACCATATATTTT.